One and the same sample provided the 21 T cell receptor beta chains below, sequenced in a study of blood T cells in healthy people across ages. Through a sample-barcoded 5' primer and a J-beta primer mix, a second PCR was run for roughly 6 to 11 cycles. TCRdb reprocessed the 5' RACE reads via MiXCR and lists one record per CDR3 protein. The sample lists roughly 1,800,000 distinct CDR3 sequences; just under 50% were seen once. The sequenced sample consisted of blood. The receptors were sampled from a woman between 40 and 50 years old in good health.

This clonotype was seen only a few times. V gene TRBV7-2 combines with J gene TRBJ2-3, with TRBD2 as a possible D gene (6 bases). Germline V gene lookup returns CDR1 SGHTA and CDR2 FQGNSA. The V end was cut by 6 bases, the J end by 6 bases, with 10 bases between. The CDR3 extends over 12 amino acids. CDR3 region: CASRARGDTQYF. The CDR3 DNA reads TGTGCCAGCAGGGCTCGGGGGGATACGCAGTATTTT.

The chain has TRBV4-3 and TRBJ2-4; 8 bases fit TRBD2. Looked up from germline, CDR1 is LGHNA and CDR2 is YSLEER. The V segment lost 1 base and the J segment 4 bases; nucleotides outside the gene matches: 3. The CDR3 has 15 amino acids. The CDR3 DNA is TGCGCCAGCAGCCAAGTGAGCGGGGGTAAAAACATTCAGTACTTC. Its protein product is CASSQVSGGKNIQYF.

There are a few counts of this clonotype. This chain links TRBV7-8 with TRBJ2-3; tentatively, D is TRBD1 (5 bases). V was shortened by 5 bases and J by 2 bases, with 17 bases between the two germline ends. This CDR3 has 16 residues. Germline V CDR1 and CDR2: SGHVS, FQNEAQ. For the CDR3, the DNA is TGTGCCAGCAGCCTAAGGGGTGTCTTTTACACAGATACGCAGTATTTT. Encoded protein: CASSLRGVFYTDTQYF.

This sequence joins TRBV4-1 and TRBJ1-6, with TRBD1 as a possible D gene (5 bases). V lost 4 bases and J 7 bases, leaving 17 bases between the germline ends. From germline, CDR1 is MGHRA and CDR2 YSYEKL. This CDR3 has 16 amino acids. DNA for the CDR3: TGCGCCAGCAGCCGAGACCCGGGACCGACGAATTCACCCCTCCACTTT. It encodes CASSRDPGPTNSPLHF.

The chain is built from TRBV28 and TRBJ1-1, with D uncertain. Trimming removed 2 bases from V and 4 bases from J, with 17 bases in between. This CDR3 is built from 16 residues. Germline V CDR1 and CDR2: MDHEN, SYDVKM. The CDR3 nucleotides are TGTGCCAGCAGTTTAGAAACTCGGCAGCCCCCCACTGAAGCTTTCTTT. Its protein product is CASSLETRQPPTEAFF.

This clonotype turned up a few times. The V and J genes are TRBV4-3 and TRBJ2-1, with 10 bases fitting TRBD2. The CDR3 totals 19 residues. The germline V gene has CDR1 LGHNA and CDR2 YSLEER. V was pared by 0 bases and J by 4 bases, with 12 bases of the junction left unmatched. The CDR3: CASSQDWSGGASSYNEQFF. DNA of the CDR3: TGCGCCAGCAGCCAAGATTGGAGCGGGGGGGCCTCATCTTACAATGAGCAGTTCTTC.

The rearrangement joins TRBV27 to TRBJ2-7; D is ambiguous. The CDR3 sequence is 14 residues long. Germline V gene sequence: CDR1 MNHEY, CDR2 SMNVEV (reference sequence). The V gene lost 3 bases and the J gene lost 2 bases, with 11 bases spanning the gap. CDR3: CASSFKFGTYEQYF. The CDR3 coding sequence is TGTGCCAGCAGTTTTAAGTTCGGCACCTACGAGCAGTACTTC.

The chain uses TRBV7-9 and TRBJ2-7; 9 bases agree with TRBD1. The CDR3 consists of 13 residues. CDR1 and CDR2 from the germline V gene are SEHNR and FQNEAQ (reference sequence). The ends lost 8 bases at V and 5 bases at J; junction bases unmatched: 7. The CDR3, as DNA: TGTGCCAGCGACAGGGGGACCGAGAACGAGCAGTACTTC. Translation gives CASDRGTENEQYF.

The CDR3 DNA is TGTGCCAGCAGCTCAACCCAAATTAAACAGGGATTTAGCACAGATACGCAGTATTTT. Translated: CASSSTQIKQGFSTDTQYF. The genes are TRBV7-2 and TRBJ2-3, with D perhaps TRBD1 (6 bases). The germline V and J ends were trimmed by 4 bases and 0 bases, with 23 bases remaining between them. The CDR3 length is 19 residues. CDR1 and CDR2 from the germline V gene are SGHTA and FQGNSA.

The chain's CDR3 is CASRPGQGTQDTQYF. In DNA, the CDR3 is TGTGCCAGCCGGCCGGGACAGGGGACCCAAGATACGCAGTATTTT. V usage is TRBV6-6 and J usage is TRBJ2-3; 10 bases are a match to TRBD1. The germline CDR1 and CDR2 sequences are MNHNY and SVGAGI (reference sequence). The J segment lost 5 bases and the V segment lost 8 bases, leaving 10 bases of the junction unmatched. The CDR3 sequence is 15 residues long.

V usage is TRBV15 and J usage is TRBJ1-2; no clear D. This CDR3 comprises 15 residues. Germline CDR1 is LNHNV and CDR2 is YYDKDF (reference sequence). V was cut by 0 bases and J by 6 bases, with 14 bases left in between. The CDR3 protein is CATSREEGNGDGYTF. The CDR3 DNA reads TGTGCCACCAGCAGAGAGGAAGGGAACGGCGATGGCTACACCTTC.

The chain joins TRBV27 to TRBJ2-7; 10 nucleotides line up with TRBD1. The V segment lost 5 bases and the J segment 5 bases; nucleotides outside the gene matches: 12. Germline assignment: CDR1 MNHEY and CDR2 SMNVEV (reference sequence). This CDR3 has 16 residues. The CDR3 region has the DNA TGTGCCAGCAGTGTACCCACCGGGACAGGGGTCCACGAGCAGTACTTC. Translating gives CASSVPTGTGVHEQYF.

This clonotype was observed a few times. This chain uses TRBV15 with TRBJ2-1, with D perhaps TRBD1 or TRBD2 (5 bases each). CDR1 and CDR2 from the germline V gene are LNHNV and YYDKDF (reference sequence). Trimming left V 1 base short and J 3 bases short, with 10 bases between. The CDR3 has 15 residues. The CDR3 loop reads CATSRGDGFYNEQFF. Here the CDR3 DNA reads TGTGCCACCAGCAGAGGGGACGGGTTCTACAATGAGCAGTTCTTC.

The chain combines TRBV28 with TRBJ2-3, with 7 bases aligning to TRBD2. The germline gives CDR1 MDHEN, CDR2 SYDVKM. This CDR3 comprises 11 residues. In DNA, the CDR3 is TGTGTCGCTCAGCGGGATGATACGCAGTATTTT. Its protein is CVAQRDDTQYF.

This clonotype was counted between two and nine times. The rearrangement uses TRBV29-1 and TRBJ2-3, with D tentatively TRBD1 (6 bases). The germline CDR1 and CDR2 sequences are SQVTM and ANQGSEA. V dropped 4 bases and J dropped 4 bases, with 6 bases sitting between them. CDR3 length equals 11 residues. The CDR3 region is CSVGQADTQYF. For the CDR3, the DNA is TGCAGCGTTGGACAGGCAGATACGCAGTATTTT.

The rearrangement links TRBV7-9 to TRBJ2-7; maybe TRBD2 (5 bases). The V gene lost 4 bases and the J gene lost 7 bases, with 20 bases spanning the gap. The CDR3 spans 15 residues. Germline lookup yields CDR1 SEHNR and CDR2 FQNEAQ (reference sequence). CDR3 loop: CASSSSLGSYNEQYF. Here the CDR3 DNA reads TGTGCCAGCAGCTCAAGTCTGGGGAGCTACAATGAGCAGTACTTC.

V and J are TRBV9 and TRBJ2-7, with 7 bases identical to TRBD2. The CDR3 length is 15 residues. Germline trimming cut 2 bases from V and 5 bases from J; bases unmatched to any gene: 10. Germline-derived CDR1 and CDR2 are SGDLS and YYNGEE. The CDR3 DNA reads TGTGCCAGCAGCGTCTCAGTAGCGGGCAGGGACGAGCAGTACTTC. It is translated as CASSVSVAGRDEQYF.

A few counts support this clonotype. The chain recombines TRBV6-2 or TRBV6-3 with TRBJ2-1; D is possibly TRBD2 (6 bases). Per the germline V gene, CDR1 is MNHEY and CDR2 is SVGEGT. This CDR3 is 16 amino acids long. Between the trimmed V and J ends, which lost 4 bases and 7 bases, there was a span of 20 bases. CDR3 protein: CASSWPIGLTLNEQFF. Written as DNA, the CDR3 is TGTGCCAGCAGTTGGCCTATAGGACTAACGTTAAATGAGCAGTTCTTC.

The gene calls are TRBV4-3 and TRBJ1-4; D may be TRBD1 (6 bases). Germline loops: CDR1 LGHNA, CDR2 YSLEER. Trimming removed 4 bases at V and 5 bases at J, with 14 bases between. CDR3 length: 15 amino acids. The CDR3 loop is CASSPHTGQNEKLFF. The CDR3 coding sequence is TGCGCCAGCAGCCCCCATACAGGGCAAAATGAAAAACTGTTTTTT.

V usage is TRBV6-2 or TRBV6-3 and J usage is TRBJ2-7; TRBD2 matches 7 bases. V was clipped by 9 bases and J by 7 bases; unmatched bases: 18. Germline CDR1 and CDR2: MNHEY and SVGEGT. This CDR3 region has 15 residues. The CDR3 sequence is CASREDGRSYNEQYF. The CDR3 DNA sequence: TGTGCCAGTCGGGAGGACGGGCGCTCCTACAATGAGCAGTACTTC.

This clonotype came up a few times. The genes are TRBV7-3 and TRBJ2-3; either TRBD1 or TRBD2 may fit D (5 bases each). The CDR3 has 15 amino acids. From germline, CDR1 is SGHTA and CDR2 FQGTGA. V lost 5 bases and J 2 bases, leaving 14 bases between the germline ends. The CDR3 reads CASSTQRGTTDTQYF. CDR3 nucleotides: TGTGCCAGCAGCACCCAGAGAGGGACCACAGATACGCAGTATTTT.